One and the same sample provided the 30 T cell receptor beta chains below, sequenced in a study of graft-versus-host responses after intestinal transplantation. These receptors' antigens are unknown. Assay: immunoSEQ multiplex PCR; the TCRdb copy retains only in-frame clones and omits some. The repertoire holds over 85,000 clones, with about 93% as singletons. This specimen was unstimulated CD8+ T cells sorted from spleen or lymph node cells, taken before intestinal transplant. These receptors were taken from a human donor who received an intestinal transplant.

This sequence joins TRBV5-1 and TRBJ2-7, with TRBD1 as a possible D gene (5 bases). V was pared by 4 bases and J by 6 bases, with 14 bases between. The CDR3 has 13 amino acids. The germline V gene encodes CDR1 SGHRS and CDR2 YFSETQ. The CDR3 loop is CASSPDSPREQYF. CDR3 sequence (DNA): TGCGCCAGCAGCCCAGACAGTCCCCGCGAGCAGTACTTC. The whole variable domain, filled in from reference TRBV5-1 and TRBJ2-7, reads KAGVTQTPRYLIKTRGQQVTLSCSPISGHRSVSWYQQTPGQGLQFLFEYFSETQRNKGNFPGRFSGRQFSNSRSEMNVSTLELGDSALYLCASSPDSPREQYFGPGTRLTVT.

The chain carries TRBV27 and TRBJ2-5, with TRBD1 identical over 11 bases. The length of the CDR3 is 14 residues. After removal of 2 bases from V and 4 bases from J, the junction contained 0 bases not matched to a gene. Germline CDR1 MNHEY, CDR2 SMNVEV (reference sequence). In nucleotides, the CDR3 is TGTGCCAGCAGTTTAGGGACAGGGGGAGAGACCCAGTACTTC. It specifies CASSLGTGGETQYF.

In its sample, this clone was seen once. This chain connects TRBV9 to TRBJ1-1; TRBD1 aligns across 9 bases. Germline V CDR1 and CDR2: SGDLS, YYNGEE. CDR3 length equals 16 residues. V lost 4 bases to trimming and J lost 4 bases; unmatched junction nucleotides: 11. The CDR3 loop reads CASSPRQGEGGTEAFF. In DNA, the CDR3 is TGTGCCAGCAGCCCCCGACAGGGGGAGGGAGGCACTGAAGCTTTCTTT.

The V and J genes are TRBV19 and TRBJ1-5; D gene ambiguous. Trimming took off 3 bases at V and 4 bases at J, with 7 bases between the two ends. This CDR3 region has 13 residues. From germline, CDR1 is LNHDA and CDR2 SQIVND (reference sequence). CDR3 region: CASSISGNQPQHF. Here the CDR3 DNA reads TGTGCCAGTAGTATTAGTGGTAATCAGCCCCAGCATTTT.

The chain combines TRBV5-5 with TRBJ2-1; 10 nucleotides line up with TRBD2. V gave up 7 bases and J gave up 4 bases; unmatched junction bases: 5. Per germline, CDR1 SGHKS and CDR2 YYEKEE (reference sequence). This CDR3 is built from 14 residues. The DNA for the CDR3 is TGTGCCAGCGGACCTAGCGGGGGTTACAATGAGCAGTTCTTC. It is translated as CASGPSGGYNEQFF.

The chain uses TRBV4-1 and TRBJ1-2; 9 nucleotides match TRBD1. CDR3 size: 14 residues. V lost 6 bases, J lost 2 bases, and 4 bases stayed unmatched. Germline V lookup: CDR1 MGHRA, CDR2 YSYEKL. CDR3 residues: CASRPGTGNYGYTF. DNA for the CDR3: TGCGCCAGCAGACCCGGGACAGGGAACTATGGCTACACCTTC.

The V gene is TRBV19, the J gene TRBJ2-7, with 7 bases aligning to TRBD1. CDR3 size: 15 residues. J gave up 0 bases and V 2 bases, and 4 bases lay outside the gene matches. Germline CDR1 reads LNHDA; CDR2 reads SQIVND (reference sequence). CDR3 region: CASSISGGLSYEQYF. The CDR3 region has the DNA TGTGCCAGTAGTATATCAGGGGGTCTCTCCTACGAGCAGTACTTC.

The chain carries TRBV14 and TRBJ1-1; D possibly corresponds to TRBD1 (5 bases). The CDR3 spans 14 residues. Germline V gives CDR1 SGHDN, CDR2 FVKESK. Trimming pared 1 base from V and 4 bases from J, leaving 10 bases between. The CDR3 DNA sequence: TGTGCCAGCAGCCAAGTTAGGGGTAGCACTGAAGCTTTCTTT. Its protein product is CASSQVRGSTEAFF.

The chain uses TRBV28 and TRBJ2-7; a possible D gene is TRBD1 (7 bases). Per the germline V gene, CDR1 is MDHEN and CDR2 is SYDVKM. Trimming pared 6 bases from V and 0 bases from J, leaving 15 bases between. The CDR3 totals 15 residues. The CDR3 DNA follows: TGTGCCAGCAGGGGGCGGGACAGCGACTCCTACGAGCAGTACTTC. It is translated as CASRGRDSDSYEQYF. Drawing the rest from reference TRBV28 and TRBJ2-7, the complete variable domain is DVKVTQSSRYLVKRTGEKVFLECVQDMDHENMFWYRQDPGLGLRLIYFSYDVKMKEKGDIPEGYSVSREKKERFSLILESASTNQTSMYLCASRGRDSDSYEQYFGPGTRLTVT.

The rearrangement uses TRBV4-1 and TRBJ2-7; maybe TRBD2 (6 bases). Germline values: CDR1 MGHRA, CDR2 YSYEKL. V was clipped by 0 bases and J by 2 bases, with 17 bases between them. The CDR3 contains 17 residues. In DNA form, the CDR3 reads TGCGCCAGCAGCCAAGAGGCCATGGGGGGTGGGGCCTACGAGCAGTACTTC. This sequence encodes CASSQEAMGGGAYEQYF.

This chain uses TRBV7-2 with TRBJ1-4; TRBD1 is a possible D gene (5 bases). Germline V gene lookup returns CDR1 SGHTA and CDR2 FQGNSA. CDR3 length: 15 amino acids. V was pared by 4 bases and J by 10 bases, with 19 bases between. The CDR3 DNA reads TGTGCCAGCAGCTCACCCGACAGTATATTCCCAAAACTGTTTTTT. Residues: CASSSPDSIFPKLFF.

The chain employs TRBV30 and TRBJ1-2; 7 nucleotides line up with TRBD1. CDR3 length: 14 residues. With V trimmed by 2 bases and J by 1 base, 4 bases remained unmatched. From germline, CDR1 is GTSNPN and CDR2 SVGIG (reference sequence). The CDR3 DNA sequence: TGTGCCTGGAGTACCGGGACAGATAACTATGGCTACACCTTC. Its translation is CAWSTGTDNYGYTF. Looking up the rest from reference TRBV30 and TRBJ1-2 gives the full variable domain: SQTIHQWPATLVQPVGSPLSLECTVEGTSNPNLYWYRQAAGRGLQLLFYSVGIGQISSEVPQNLSASRPQDRQFILSSKKLLLSDSGFYLCAWSTGTDNYGYTFGSGTRLTVV.

This rearrangement joins TRBV20-1 to TRBJ1-2, with D uncertain. The CDR3 is 10 amino acids. V lost 7 bases and J lost 5, with 8 bases in between. From germline, CDR1 is DFQATT and CDR2 SNEGSKA (reference sequence). The CDR3 here is CSVLRYGYTF. The CDR3 DNA reads TGCAGTGTGCTCCGGTATGGCTACACCTTC.

This chain joins TRBV27 and TRBJ2-7; a possible D gene is TRBD1 (6 bases). V was cut by 5 bases and J by 0 bases, with 8 bases left in between. The CDR3 has 13 residues. The V gene's germline CDR1 is MNHEY and CDR2 SMNVEV (reference sequence). This CDR3 reads CASSRGNSYEQYF. The CDR3 coding sequence is TGTGCCAGCAGTAGGGGGAACTCCTACGAGCAGTACTTC.

This chain links TRBV6-5 with TRBJ2-1; perhaps TRBD1 as D (9 bases). This CDR3 region has 14 residues. Germline loops: CDR1 MNHEY, CDR2 SVGAGI. V shed 6 bases and J shed 7 bases, with 16 bases lying between them. CDR3 nucleotides: TGTGCCAGCAGCACAGGGGGCGGGGGGAATGAGCAGTTCTTC. It yields the protein CASSTGGGGNEQFF.

The genes are TRBV4-2 and TRBJ2-1; TRBD2 matches at 14 bases. This CDR3 is 16 amino acids long. The V gene end was trimmed by 5 bases and the J gene end by 8 bases; junction bases not matched to a gene: 8. CDR1 and CDR2 from the germline V gene are LGHNA and YNFKEQ. The CDR3 DNA reads TGTGCCAGCAGCGAAACGACTAGCGGGGGGGAGGATGAGCAGTTCTTC. It codes for CASSETTSGGEDEQFF.

The rearrangement uses TRBV7-8 and TRBJ2-7; a possible D gene is TRBD1 (5 bases). Germline lookup yields CDR1 SGHVS and CDR2 FQNEAQ. V was shortened by 5 bases and J by 8 bases, with 19 bases between the two germline ends. The length of the CDR3 is 14 residues. CDR3 nucleotides: TGTGCCAGCAGCCACACGTGGACGTTGGACAAGCAGTACTTC. It specifies CASSHTWTLDKQYF.

The chain employs TRBV6-5 and TRBJ2-7, with D perhaps matching TRBD2 (5 bases). Trimming shortened V by 0 bases and J by 0 bases, and 9 bases separated the two germline ends. Germline assignment: CDR1 MNHEY and CDR2 SVGAGI. The CDR3 consists of 15 residues. For the CDR3, the DNA is TGTGCCAGCAGTTACTCAGGACTTAGCTCCTACGAGCAGTACTTC. It is translated as CASSYSGLSSYEQYF.

This chain uses TRBV13 with TRBJ2-1; 8 bases map to TRBD2. This CDR3 spans 15 amino acids. CDR1 and CDR2 (germline): PRHDT, FYEKMQ (reference sequence). V trimming: 1 base; J trimming: 8 bases; junction bases outside the gene matches: 7. CDR3 region: CASSLAGGPHDEQFF. CDR3 nucleotide sequence: TGTGCCAGCAGCTTAGCGGGAGGGCCCCACGATGAGCAGTTCTTC.

The chain uses TRBV27 and TRBJ2-3, with D maybe TRBD1 (5 bases). This CDR3 has 12 amino acids. V was trimmed by 10 bases and J by 3 bases, leaving 11 bases between them. Per germline, CDR1 MNHEY and CDR2 SMNVEV (reference sequence). The CDR3 loop reads CATQGGTDTQYF. In DNA, the CDR3 is TGTGCCACCCAGGGTGGAACAGATACGCAGTATTTT.

The gene calls are TRBV7-8 and TRBJ1-1, with D possibly matching TRBD1 (5 bases). The CDR3 sequence is 15 residues long. Germline CDR1 and CDR2: SGHVS and FQNEAQ. Trimming took 1 base from V and 6 from J, leaving 15 bases between them. The CDR3 DNA reads TGTGCCAGCAGCTTAGTGTTTCACGGGGGATCTGAAGCTTTCTTT. Its translation is CASSLVFHGGSEAFF.

The rearrangement uses TRBV6-4 and TRBJ2-1; 7 nucleotides align to TRBD2. The CDR3 sequence is 16 residues long. Germline V gene sequence: CDR1 MRHNA, CDR2 SNTAGT. V was pared by 4 bases and J by 6 bases, with 12 bases of the junction left unmatched. This CDR3 reads CASSVVGGSVGNEQFF. Here the CDR3 DNA reads TGTGCCAGCAGTGTGGTCGGCGGGAGTGTAGGCAATGAGCAGTTCTTC.

V usage is TRBV11-3 and J usage is TRBJ2-1, with 8 bases lining up with TRBD2. The germline V gene encodes CDR1 SGHNT and CDR2 YENEEA. The CDR3 is 16 amino acids. Losses at the gene ends were 3 bases for V and 4 bases for J; bases not matched to a gene: 8. The CDR3 loop is CASSFRTSSLYNEQFF. CDR3 sequence (DNA): TGTGCCAGCAGCTTCCGGACTAGCAGTCTTTACAATGAGCAGTTCTTC.

The chain couples TRBV4-3 to TRBJ2-7; the match to TRBD1 covers 9 bases. This CDR3 comprises 17 residues. Germline CDR1 and CDR2: LGHNA and YSLEER. J was trimmed by 3 bases and V by 4 bases; bases with no gene match: 13. The CDR3 DNA follows: TGCGCCAGCAGCCCCCACGCTGGGACAGGGTGGGACTACGAGCAGTACTTC. Protein product: CASSPHAGTGWDYEQYF.

The chain recombines TRBV19 with TRBJ2-6; D not certain. CDR3 size: 14 residues. Germline values: CDR1 LNHDA, CDR2 SQIVND (reference sequence). Trimming left V 7 bases short and J 0 bases short, with 7 bases between. The CDR3 sequence: CASTISSGANVLTF. CDR3 in DNA: TGTGCCAGTACCATTAGCTCTGGGGCCAACGTCCTGACTTTC. The complete variable domain, with remaining parts taken from reference TRBV19 and TRBJ2-6, reads DGGITQSPKYLFRKEGQNVTLSCEQNLNHDAMYWYRQDPGQGLRLIYYSQIVNDFQKGDIAEGYSVSREKKESFPLTVTSAQKNPTAFYLCASTISSGANVLTFGAGSRLTVL.

This rearrangement joins TRBV9 to TRBJ2-5; 8 bases align to TRBD2. Germline CDR1 and CDR2: SGDLS and YYNGEE. The V segment lost 0 bases and the J segment 3 bases; nucleotides outside the gene matches: 4. The CDR3 runs 15 residues. The CDR3 loop reads CASSVGGGIEETQYF. The CDR3 DNA sequence: TGTGCCAGCAGCGTAGGCGGGGGGATAGAAGAGACCCAGTACTTC.

The chain links TRBV11-2 to TRBJ2-7; 8 bases line up with TRBD2. J lost 2 bases, V lost 3 bases, and 3 bases had no gene match. The length of the CDR3 is 14 residues. Germline lookup yields CDR1 SGHAT and CDR2 FQNNGV. The CDR3 region has the DNA TGTGCCAGCAGCTTTAGCGGGGAAGCCTACGAGCAGTACTTC. This encodes CASSFSGEAYEQYF.

V usage is TRBV19 and J usage is TRBJ2-1; maybe TRBD2 (6 bases). The CDR3 has 13 amino acids. Germline CDR1 is LNHDA and CDR2 is SQIVND (reference sequence). The V and J ends lost 8 bases and 6 bases respectively, with 14 bases between them. Written as DNA, the CDR3 is TGTGCCAGTCGTCCCGGAGGGTTCAATGAGCAGTTCTTC. It is translated as CASRPGGFNEQFF. Supplemented by reference TRBV19 and TRBJ2-1, the full variable domain reads DGGITQSPKYLFRKEGQNVTLSCEQNLNHDAMYWYRQDPGQGLRLIYYSQIVNDFQKGDIAEGYSVSREKKESFPLTVTSAQKNPTAFYLCASRPGGFNEQFFGPGTRLTVL.

CDR3 residues: CASSVGGTGTYEQYF. CDR3 nucleotides: TGTGCCAGCAGCGTAGGTGGGACAGGGACCTACGAGCAGTACTTC. V gene TRBV9 combines with J gene TRBJ2-7; 9 nucleotides line up with TRBD1. CDR1 and CDR2 (germline): SGDLS, YYNGEE. With 0 bases clipped from V and 2 bases from J, the junction kept 3 bases outside the gene matches. CDR3 length equals 15 residues.

In DNA, the CDR3 is TGTGCCATCGGGGCACAGGGGTTGGTCTCTGGAAACACCATATATTTT. Protein product: CAIGAQGLVSGNTIYF. The chain links TRBV10-3 to TRBJ1-3; TRBD1 matches at 7 bases. Germline V CDR1 and CDR2: ENHRY, SYGVKD. The length of the CDR3 is 16 residues. V gave up 8 bases and J gave up 0 bases; unmatched junction bases: 10.